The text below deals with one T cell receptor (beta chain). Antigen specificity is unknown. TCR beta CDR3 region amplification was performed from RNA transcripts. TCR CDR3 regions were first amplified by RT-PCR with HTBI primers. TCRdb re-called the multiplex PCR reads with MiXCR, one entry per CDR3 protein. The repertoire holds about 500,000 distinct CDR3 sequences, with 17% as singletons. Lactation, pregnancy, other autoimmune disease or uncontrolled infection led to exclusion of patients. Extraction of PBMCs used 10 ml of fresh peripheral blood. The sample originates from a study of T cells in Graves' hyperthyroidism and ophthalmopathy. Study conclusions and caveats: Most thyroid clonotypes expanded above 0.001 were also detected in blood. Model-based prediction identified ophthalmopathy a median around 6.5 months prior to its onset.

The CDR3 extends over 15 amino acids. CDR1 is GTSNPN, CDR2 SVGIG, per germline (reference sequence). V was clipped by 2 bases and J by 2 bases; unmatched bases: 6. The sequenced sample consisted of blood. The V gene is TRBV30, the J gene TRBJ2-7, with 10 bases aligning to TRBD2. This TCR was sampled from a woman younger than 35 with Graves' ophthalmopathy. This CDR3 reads CAWSRGLAFPYEQYF. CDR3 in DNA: TGTGCCTGGAGTCGGGGACTAGCGTTCCCCTACGAGCAGTACTTC.